The entry that follows covers one TCR beta chain sequence. The data were taken from a study of sequential checkpoint blockade in melanoma. Clones were read by immunoSEQ multiplex PCR, and TCRdb kept only the in-frame ones, dropping some. The sample includes 25,000 to 30,000 clones, approximately 80% of them seen just once. The germline V gene encodes CDR1 MNHNS and CDR2 SASEGT. V shed 5 bases, J shed 5 bases, and the junction held 9 bases outside the gene matches. CDR3 size: 15 residues. Treatment meaning: randomized to nivolumab then ipilimumab (arm A) or the reverse (arm B). Patients had received no earlier DNA-damaging chemotherapy. Sorted cells were live CD3+CD8+, lacking CD19 and CD56, from PBMCs.

The rearrangement joins TRBV6-1 to TRBJ2-4; 7 bases agree with TRBD2. The material sequenced was CD8+ T cells sorted from blood (inferred from file names), taken from a patient given nivolumab and ipilimumab in sequence. The receptor comes from a human donor with melanoma. The CDR3 DNA is TGTGCCAGCAGTCCTAGACGGGAGGTGGAAAACATTCAGTACTTC. Translating it yields CASSPRREVENIQYF.